This TCR beta chain derives from a study of beta chain features in type 1 diabetes. CDR3 length equals 11 residues. CDR1 and CDR2 (germline): DFQATT, SNEGSKA (reference sequence). Sequencing targeted expressed TCRB transcripts, as all isolated RNA had been reverse transcribed. Assay used: immunoSEQ multiplex PCR; TCRdb lists only in-frame clones, some missing. The sample has 110,000 or so clones, 30% to 50% seen once. The genes are TRBV20-1 and TRBJ2-1, with TRBD1 as a possible D gene (6 bases). Material: stem cell memory CD4+ T cells from blood. The TCR sequence derives from a woman under 30 in good health. Here the CDR3 reads CTGGAPRAEFF. Written as DNA, the CDR3 is TGCACTGGGGGCGCGCCCCGGGCGGAGTTCTTC.